This T cell receptor (beta chain) was captured in a study of blood T cell repertoires in COVID-19. Background on the study: Italy, Spain and the United States were the sources of the convalescent and acute COVID-19 samples.

Trimming removed 6 bases from V and 3 bases from J; junction bases left unmatched: 9. The germline V gene encodes CDR1 MGHRA and CDR2 YSYEKL. The CDR3 is 16 amino acids. As handled by the study authors: Nucleated cell number was recorded as an estimate derived from reference gene primer amplification. The method was immunoSEQ multiplex PCR; TCRdb's version includes in-frame clones alone and lacks a portion of them. V and J calls and clone size are those listed in that table; D and trimming were worked out from the DNA. The sample includes about 42,000 clones, approximately 86% seen only once; the top ten take around 64%.

This sequence was found in a man in his sixties or seventies with acute or convalescent COVID-19. V gene TRBV4-1 combines with J gene TRBJ2-2; 8 bases line up with TRBD1. The sequenced sample was peripheral blood. CDR3: CASSYIRTGYTGELFF. DNA for the CDR3: TGCGCCAGCAGTTATATCAGGACAGGGTACACCGGGGAGCTGTTTTTT.